The 22 T cell receptor beta chains below were found in one sample sequenced in a study of PD-1 blockade in classical Hodgkin lymphoma. Each patient experienced a relapse that followed autologous stem cell transplantation, and brentuximab vedotin exposure varied. Data came from immunoSEQ multiplex PCR; TCRdb stores just in-frame clones and leaves some out. The profile shows about 21,000 clones, nearly 75% of them singletons. The sample here was peripheral blood mononuclear cells (PBMCs), taken before the second cycle of nivolumab. Receptors originate from a human donor with classical Hodgkin lymphoma.

V usage is TRBV7-2 and J usage is TRBJ2-1; the D is unclear. Germline lookup yields CDR1 SGHTA and CDR2 FQGNSA. Deletions cut 3 bases from V and 4 bases from J, with 13 bases between. CDR3 size: 15 residues. In nucleotides, the CDR3 is TGTGCCAGCAGCTTGGCCATCACCCCTTACAATGAGCAGTTCTTC. Translating gives CASSLAITPYNEQFF.

The V and J genes are TRBV10-1 and TRBJ2-1; D remains ambiguous. V was cut by 6 bases and J by 8 bases, with 14 bases left in between. The length of the CDR3 is 13 residues. Germline CDR1 WNHNN, CDR2 SYGVQD (reference sequence). The CDR3 coding sequence is TGCGCCAGCAGGCGAGACCCCGTCGATGAGCAGTTCTTC. Its protein product is CASRRDPVDEQFF.

This clone was detected a few times. The rearrangement links TRBV27 to TRBJ2-4, with 7 nucleotides matching TRBD2. This CDR3 is 16 amino acids long. Looked up from germline, CDR1 is MNHEY and CDR2 is SMNVEV (reference sequence). V gave up 5 bases and J gave up 0 bases; unmatched junction bases: 7. CDR3 in DNA: TGTGCCAGCAGTCCCCGGGGAGGGCCAGCCAAAAACATTCAGTACTTC. It specifies CASSPRGGPAKNIQYF.

The V call is TRBV6-5, the J call TRBJ2-6; no firm D call. Germline-derived CDR1 and CDR2 are MNHEY and SVGAGI. The CDR3 extends over 15 amino acids. With 5 bases removed from V and 1 base from J, the gap between germline ends came to 9 bases. The CDR3 DNA reads as TGTGCCAGCAGTCGGCAGAGATCTGGGGCCAACGTCCTGACTTTC. Protein product: CASSRQRSGANVLTF.

V usage is TRBV27 and J usage is TRBJ2-4; D not resolved. The CDR3 totals 16 residues. The V gene's germline CDR1 is MNHEY and CDR2 SMNVEV (reference sequence). The germline V and J ends were trimmed by 5 bases and 1 base, with 15 bases remaining between them. CDR3 nucleotide sequence: TGTGCCAGCAGTCCCCGCCCCGTGGAGGCCAAAAACATTCAGTACTTC. Its translation is CASSPRPVEAKNIQYF.

The rearrangement joins TRBV19 to TRBJ2-1; D is perhaps TRBD2 (5 bases). Trimming pared 5 bases from V and 8 bases from J, leaving 22 bases between. Germline loops: CDR1 LNHDA, CDR2 SQIVND (reference sequence). The CDR3 sequence is 16 residues long. CDR3 sequence: CASSAQLVGIRDEQFF. The CDR3 DNA reads as TGTGCCAGTAGTGCCCAACTAGTCGGGATACGGGATGAGCAGTTCTTC.

The chain links TRBV7-2 to TRBJ1-3; a possible D gene is TRBD1 (5 bases). Per the germline V gene, CDR1 is SGHTA and CDR2 is FQGNSA. V was shortened by 4 bases and J by 5 bases, with 9 bases between the two germline ends. This CDR3 has 13 residues. CDR3: CASSSRTRNTIYF. The CDR3 nucleotides are TGTGCCAGCAGCTCCCGGACACGAAACACCATATATTTT.

This chain links TRBV19 with TRBJ1-2; 9 nucleotides line up with TRBD1. The germline V gene has CDR1 LNHDA and CDR2 SQIVND (reference sequence). This CDR3 contains 14 residues. Losses at the gene ends were 4 bases for V and 5 bases for J; bases not matched to a gene: 5. The CDR3 DNA sequence: TGTGCCAGTAGTAATCTCGGACAGGGGTATGGCTACACCTTC. Protein product: CASSNLGQGYGYTF.

V is TRBV14 and J is TRBJ1-3; tentative D call: TRBD1 (5 bases). V was shortened by 1 base and J by 0 bases, with 10 bases between the two germline ends. This CDR3 contains 16 residues. Germline V gives CDR1 SGHDN, CDR2 FVKESK. CDR3 residues: CASSQASDSSGNTIYF. The CDR3 nucleotides read TGTGCCAGCAGCCAAGCTTCCGACAGCTCTGGAAACACCATATATTTT.

This clone was recorded once. This chain uses TRBV6-1 with TRBJ2-5; D gene ambiguous. This CDR3 is built from 11 residues. V lost 2 bases, J lost 7 bases, and 5 bases lay in between. Germline CDR1 is MNHNS and CDR2 is SASEGT. CDR3: CASSERGTQYF. The CDR3 DNA reads TGTGCCAGCAGTGAAAGAGGGACCCAGTACTTC.

This chain uses TRBV7-9 with TRBJ2-3, with 8 bases fitting TRBD2. The germline CDR1 and CDR2 sequences are SEHNR and FQNEAQ (reference sequence). The CDR3 totals 14 residues. V shed 5 bases and J 4 bases; nucleotides not matched to a gene: 5. The DNA of the CDR3 is TGTGCCAGCAGCCCCAGCGGGGGATCAGATACGCAGTATTTT. Protein sequence: CASSPSGGSDTQYF.

The gene calls are TRBV7-2 and TRBJ2-3, with 14 bases fitting TRBD2. The ends lost 1 base at V and 3 bases at J; junction bases unmatched: 9. This CDR3 has 19 residues. Looked up from germline, CDR1 is SGHTA and CDR2 is FQGNSA. In DNA, the CDR3 is TGTGCCAGCAGCTTAGTATCCGGGACTAGCGGGAGAAGGACAGATACGCAGTATTTT. Its translation is CASSLVSGTSGRRTDTQYF.

The J gene is TRBJ2-3, the V gene TRBV5-5; TRBD2 matches 8 bases. V lost 4 bases to trimming and J lost 3 bases; unmatched junction nucleotides: 7. The length of the CDR3 is 15 residues. Per germline, CDR1 SGHKS and CDR2 YYEKEE (reference sequence). The CDR3, as DNA: TGTGCCAGCAGCGGATTAGCGGGACTAACAGATACGCAGTATTTT. Residues: CASSGLAGLTDTQYF.

The J gene is TRBJ1-5, the V gene TRBV2, with 9 bases that match TRBD1. The germline CDR1 and CDR2 sequences are SNHLY and FYNNEI. V lost 6 bases, J lost 6 bases, and 6 bases stayed unmatched. The CDR3 is 14 amino acids. The CDR3 DNA is TGTGCCAGCAGGGGGACAGGGCCCCGTCAGCCCCAGCATTTT. As protein: CASRGTGPRQPQHF.

The chain employs TRBV15 and TRBJ1-4, with 7 bases matching TRBD1. The CDR3 runs to 15 residues. Germline values: CDR1 LNHNV, CDR2 YYDKDF (reference sequence). V lost 4 bases to trimming and J lost 8 bases; unmatched junction nucleotides: 10. Here the CDR3 DNA reads TGTGCCACCAGCACCAAGGACAGGTTGAAGGAAAAACTGTTTTTT. Translation: CATSTKDRLKEKLFF. Based on the CDR3 plus reference TRBV15 and TRBJ1-4, the full variable domain is DAMVIQNPRYQVTQFGKPVTLSCSQTLNHNVMYWYQQKSSQAPKLLFHYYDKDFNNEADTPDNFQSRRPNTSFCFLDIRSPGLGDTAMYLCATSTKDRLKEKLFFGSGTQLSVL.

This chain connects TRBV5-1 to TRBJ2-1, with TRBD2 identical over 11 bases. The germline V gene encodes CDR1 SGHRS and CDR2 YFSETQ. Trimming removed 6 bases from V and 5 bases from J; junction bases left unmatched: 7. This CDR3 spans 15 amino acids. The CDR3 coding sequence is TGCGCCAGCATCCGACTAGCGGGATTAGACAATGAGCAGTTCTTC. It encodes CASIRLAGLDNEQFF.

This clone was counted only a few times. V usage is TRBV5-1 and J usage is TRBJ1-2; tentatively, D is TRBD1 (6 bases). The CDR3 totals 14 residues. Trimming removed 2 bases from V and 8 bases from J, with 16 bases in between. Germline CDR1 is SGHRS and CDR2 is YFSETQ. This CDR3 is CASSFGQSQEGYTF. The CDR3 coding sequence is TGCGCCAGCAGCTTTGGACAGTCCCAGGAGGGCTACACCTTC.

Relative to its sample, this clone is medium-sized. Other DNA sequences in this sample translate to the same CDR3. V gene TRBV5-6 combines with J gene TRBJ1-5, with a possible D match to TRBD1 (6 bases). The CDR3 loop spans 16 amino acids. Between the trimmed V and J ends, which lost 2 bases and 0 bases, there was a span of 12 bases. Germline CDR1 SGHDT, CDR2 YYEEEE. The CDR3 nucleotides are TGTGCCAGCAGCTTAGGACAGTCTTATAGCAATCAGCCCCAGCATTTT. As protein: CASSLGQSYSNQPQHF.

This clone appeared once. V usage is TRBV5-1 and J usage is TRBJ2-1; maybe TRBD1 (5 bases). Trimming removed 4 bases from V and 4 bases from J, with 6 bases in between. The CDR3 loop spans 12 amino acids. The germline CDR1 and CDR2 sequences are SGHRS and YFSETQ. DNA of the CDR3: TGCGCCAGCAGCGGACAATACAATGAGCAGTTCTTC. It codes for CASSGQYNEQFF.

This chain uses TRBV28 with TRBJ2-3; TRBD2 matches 10 bases. The junction had 9 bases not matched to a gene; V was cut back by 7 bases and J by 14 bases. CDR3 length equals 12 residues. Germline V gene lookup returns CDR1 MDHEN and CDR2 SYDVKM. This CDR3 is CASTGGLAAPYF. The CDR3 bases are TGTGCCAGCACCGGAGGACTAGCGGCGCCGTATTTT.

CDR3 in amino acids: CASSEAGLGLPEQYF. The CDR3, as DNA: TGTGCCAGCAGTGAAGCGGGATTGGGGCTCCCTGAGCAGTACTTC. This chain uses TRBV6-1 with TRBJ2-7, with D possibly matching TRBD1 (5 bases). This CDR3 region has 15 residues. Germline V CDR1 and CDR2: MNHNS, SASEGT. V lost 0 bases and J lost 7, with 16 bases in between.

The rearrangement joins TRBV5-8 to TRBJ2-3, with 8 bases matching TRBD1. Germline assignment: CDR1 SGHTS and CDR2 YDEGEE. The ends lost 4 bases at V and 3 bases at J; junction bases unmatched: 10. This CDR3 is 16 amino acids long. CDR3 region: CASSPGQGALTDTQYF. For the CDR3, the DNA is TGTGCCAGCAGCCCCGGCCAGGGGGCGTTGACAGATACGCAGTATTTT.